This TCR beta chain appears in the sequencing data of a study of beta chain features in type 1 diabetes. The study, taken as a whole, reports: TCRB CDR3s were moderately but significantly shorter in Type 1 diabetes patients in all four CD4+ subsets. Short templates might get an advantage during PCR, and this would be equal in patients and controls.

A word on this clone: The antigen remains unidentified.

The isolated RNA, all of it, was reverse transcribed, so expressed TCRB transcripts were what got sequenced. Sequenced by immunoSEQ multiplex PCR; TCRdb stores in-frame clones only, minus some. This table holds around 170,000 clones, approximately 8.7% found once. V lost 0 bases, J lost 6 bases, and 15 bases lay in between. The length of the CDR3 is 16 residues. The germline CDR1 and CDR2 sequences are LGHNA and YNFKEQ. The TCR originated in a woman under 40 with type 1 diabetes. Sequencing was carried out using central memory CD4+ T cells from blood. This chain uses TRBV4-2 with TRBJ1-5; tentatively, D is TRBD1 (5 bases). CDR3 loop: CASSQDVTGGGQPQHF. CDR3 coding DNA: TGTGCCAGCAGCCAAGATGTCACGGGGGGAGGTCAGCCCCAGCATTTT.